This T cell receptor beta chain was retrieved from a study of T cells in Graves' hyperthyroidism and ophthalmopathy. RNA transcripts yielded amplified TCR beta CDR3 regions. HTBI primers were used for first-round RT-PCR of the TCR CDR3. TCRdb fed the multiplex PCR reads into MiXCR, producing one record per CDR3 protein. This table has approximately 400,000 distinct CDR3 sequences, around a sixth appearing once. Patients between 18 and 65 years old had hyperthyroidism, newly diagnosed and lasting under 2 months. V gave up 3 bases and J gave up 3 bases, with 11 bases separating them. The V gene's germline CDR1 is LNHDA and CDR2 SQIVND (reference sequence). The CDR3 length is 15 residues. This clonotype was observed a few times.

Material: blood. The TCR was taken from a woman younger than 35 with Graves' hyperthyroidism. The J gene is TRBJ1-4, the V gene TRBV19; perhaps TRBD1 as D (6 bases). CDR3 loop: CASSMLGGPNEKLFF. CDR3 DNA: TGTGCCAGTAGTATGCTCGGGGGCCCTAATGAAAAACTGTTTTTT. The full variable domain, rest sourced from reference TRBV19 and TRBJ1-4, is DGGITQSPKYLFRKEGQNVTLSCEQNLNHDAMYWYRQDPGQGLRLIYYSQIVNDFQKGDIAEGYSVSREKKESFPLTVTSAQKNPTAFYLCASSMLGGPNEKLFFGSGTQLSVL.